This record covers a single T cell receptor (beta chain). What it recognizes is unknown. The sample belongs to a study of blood T cells in healthy people across ages. The study, taken as a whole, reports: What prevented conclusive comparison of naive and antigen-experienced cells was that PBMCs were unsorted. Nothing was known about donor CMV status, and this possibly confounded expanded clonotype changes.

Alongside a J-beta primer mix, a sample-barcoded 5' primer served in a second PCR lasting roughly 6 to 11 cycles. TCRdb used MiXCR to reprocess the 5' RACE reads, holding one entry per CDR3 protein. The sample has fewer than 1,200,000 distinct CDR3 sequences, under 30% seen once. Germline V gene lookup returns CDR1 SEHNR and CDR2 FQNEAQ (reference sequence). This CDR3 has 13 residues. A further study also used this sample, focusing on T cells of mothers and their children.

The clonotype was recovered from a girl aged 2 to 10 in good health. V and J are TRBV7-9 and TRBJ2-5, with a tentative D call TRBD2 (6 bases). The end of the DNA fits TRBJ2-7 better, so the J call may be wrong. Sequencing was performed on blood. The CDR3 region has the DNA TGTGCCAGCAGCTTGACTAGAGGGGTCGAGCAGTACTTC. It specifies CASSLTRGVEQYF.